Given below is one T cell receptor (beta chain) in context. Its antigen is undetermined. This record belongs to a study of blood T cells in healthy people across ages. General study points: CMV status of donors was unknown, possibly confounding expanded clonotype changes. More naive CD4+ cells and higher diversity marked long-lived donors relative to aged donors. Strong correlation linked observed beta diversity and percent naive T cells.

CDR1 and CDR2 from the germline V gene are SQVTM and ANQGSEA. The CDR3 sequence is 13 residues long. The ends were cut back, 6 bases at V and 5 bases at J, with 13 bases in the middle. Together with a sample-barcoded 5' primer, a J-beta primer mix was included in a second PCR lasting roughly 6 to 12 cycles. A tag from a template-switch adaptor with 12 random nucleotides marked each cDNA molecule. One entry per CDR3 protein results from TCRdb running MiXCR on the 5' RACE reads. The sample has about a million distinct CDR3 sequences, around two fifths seen once. V and J are TRBV29-1 and TRBJ1-4; D is possibly TRBD1 (6 bases). The receptor comes from a man in his late teens or twenties in good health. Sequencing was done on a sample of blood. CDR3 in amino acids: CSVAGGKNEKLFF. The CDR3 DNA reads TGCAGCGTAGCCGGGGGCAAGAATGAAAAACTGTTTTTT.